The 7 T cell receptor beta chains below were found in one sample sequenced in a study of blood T cell repertoires in COVID-19. This table comes from immunoSEQ multiplex PCR, and its TCRdb copy is limited to in-frame clones, with some not included. The sample has 150,000 to 200,000 clones; 85% to 95% are singletons. The material sequenced was peripheral blood. All receptors derive from a woman between 45 and 65 years old with acute or convalescent COVID-19.

This chain joins TRBV29-1 and TRBJ2-4; perhaps TRBD1 as D (6 bases). CDR1 is SQVTM and CDR2 is ANQGSEA in the germline V gene. There are 12 residues in the CDR3. V gave up 7 bases and J gave up 3 bases, with 10 bases separating them. DNA for the CDR3: TGCAGCGCTGGACAGATCAAAAACATTCAGTACTTC. Its protein is CSAGQIKNIQYF.

The J gene is TRBJ2-1, the V gene TRBV6-5; 8 nucleotides line up with TRBD1. Per germline, CDR1 MNHEY and CDR2 SVGAGI. The CDR3 sequence is 14 residues long. V gave up 7 bases and J gave up 4 bases; unmatched junction bases: 6. The CDR3 loop is CASNPGQAYNEQFF. CDR3 coding DNA: TGTGCCAGCAACCCGGGACAGGCTTACAATGAGCAGTTCTTC.

This clone was counted once. J is TRBJ1-1 and V is TRBV5-1, with D unclear. There are 16 residues in the CDR3. Trimming cost V 0 bases and J 0 bases, with 12 bases left between them. CDR1 is SGHRS, CDR2 YFSETQ, per germline. The CDR3 reads CASSLEISGMNTEAFF. The CDR3 nucleotides are TGCGCCAGCAGCTTGGAAATCTCAGGTATGAACACTGAAGCTTTCTTT.

This chain uses TRBV28 with TRBJ2-4, with D possibly TRBD2 on 6 matching bases. This CDR3 is 15 amino acids long. Between the trimmed V and J ends, which lost 5 bases and 6 bases, there was a span of 17 bases. CDR1 is MDHEN, CDR2 SYDVKM, per germline. DNA of the CDR3: TGTGCCAGCAGTCCCCTCGGCGGAGGGGTAAACATTCAGTACTTC. As protein: CASSPLGGGVNIQYF.

This clone has a single count. This chain links TRBV10-2 with TRBJ1-5; 8 bases line up with TRBD1. The CDR3 is 12 amino acids. V lost 2 bases and J lost 14; bases outside the gene matches: 5. The germline V gene has CDR1 WSHSY and CDR2 SAAADI. The CDR3 is CASSEHRGKEHF. CDR3 bases: TGCGCCAGCAGTGAGCACAGGGGGAAGGAGCATTTT.

CDR3 nucleotide sequence: TGTGCCGCCGCGGGGAGCTCTGGAAACACCATATATTTT. This sequence encodes CAAAGSSGNTIYF. The genes are TRBV6-6 and TRBJ1-3, with no clear D. Germline CDR1 reads MNHNY; CDR2 reads SVGAGI (reference sequence). Trimming took off 11 bases at V and 0 bases at J, with 11 bases between the two ends. This CDR3 has 13 residues.

CDR3: CASSKQTVMNTEAFF. In DNA form, the CDR3 reads TGTGCCAGCAGCAAGCAGACAGTAATGAACACTGAAGCTTTCTTT. This chain uses TRBV9 with TRBJ1-1; a weak D match, TRBD1 (5 bases). CDR1 is SGDLS, CDR2 YYNGEE, per germline. Trimming took 4 bases from V and 0 from J, leaving 13 bases between them. The CDR3 spans 15 residues.